The T cell receptor (beta chain) under discussion was sequenced for a study of breast tumors, draining lymph nodes, adjacent tissues. Samples came from axillary lymph nodes draining the breast cancer. The CDR3 sequence is 14 residues long. Germline CDR1 is SEHNR and CDR2 is FQNEAQ (reference sequence). Trimming cost V 5 bases and J 4 bases, with 11 bases left between them. Study-wide results and limits: Tumor T cell lymph node origin was a supported hypothesis, not proven. Luminal-like breast cancer showed significantly higher tumor–nontumor repertoire similarity than basal-like. Tumors had less TCR diversity than lymph nodes, more than nontumor tissue. Most tumor T cells seemingly derive from lymph node, then expand in tumor.

Notes on this clonotype: Its antigen is currently unknown. A much larger clone lies one base from this, so it may be a read error.

TCRdb reprocessed the multiplex PCR reads with MiXCR, giving one entry per CDR3 protein. Here the sample spans under 150,000 distinct CDR3 sequences, 15% to 20% being singletons. Sample: axillary lymph node tissue. The receptor comes from a female donor with breast cancer. Some clones in this sample may be carry-over from other donors' samples. V is TRBV7-9 and J is TRBJ1-4; no clear D. CDR3 region: CASSPILSNEKLFF. The CDR3 region has the DNA TGTGCCAGCAGCCCAATACTGAGTAATGAAAAACTGTTTTTT.